Below are 9 T cell receptor beta chains sequenced from a single sample in a study of Ad26.COV2.S vaccination and SARS-CoV-2 variants. Sample treatment: some 20 received Ad26.COV2.S at low or high dose, single or two shots; roughly five received placebo; per-sample allocation not given. Samples came from day 63 after the first vaccine or placebo injection. Sequencing was performed with immunoSEQ multiplex PCR; in TCRdb, only in-frame clones are kept and a portion is missing. The sample has 380,000 or so clones, roughly 80% seen once. The sequences come from peripheral blood, collected in a trial of Ad26.COV2.S vaccine versus placebo. The origin of the receptors is a person aged 18-60 years who received the Ad26.COV2.S COVID-19 vaccine or a placebo.

The rearrangement links TRBV29-1 to TRBJ1-2, with D unclear. Trimming cost V 2 bases and J 3 bases, with 10 bases left between them. The CDR3 has 13 amino acids. Germline V gene lookup returns CDR1 SQVTM and CDR2 ANQGSEA. This CDR3 reads CSVESRSYYGYTF. CDR3 nucleotide sequence: TGCAGCGTTGAATCCAGGTCCTACTATGGCTACACCTTC.

In this sample, this clone turned up once. The V gene is TRBV5-6, the J gene TRBJ1-5; 8 nucleotides line up with TRBD1. The CDR3 is 15 amino acids. The V segment lost 4 bases and the J segment 4 bases; nucleotides outside the gene matches: 7. Germline CDR1 is SGHDT and CDR2 is YYEEEE. The CDR3 nucleotides read TGTGCCAGCAGCAGGAGGACAGGGTTTAATCAGCCCCAGCATTTT. It yields the protein CASSRRTGFNQPQHF.

The chain joins TRBV7-9 to TRBJ2-1; 9 nucleotides match TRBD1. Germline trimming cut 3 bases from V and 10 bases from J; bases unmatched to any gene: 7. Per germline, CDR1 SEHNR and CDR2 FQNEAQ (reference sequence). This CDR3 has 14 amino acids. CDR3 nucleotides: TGTGCCAGCAGCTTCGGGACAGGGCCGGGCGAGCAGTTCTTC. Translation gives CASSFGTGPGEQFF.

The V call is TRBV15, the J call TRBJ1-2; D might be TRBD1 (5 bases). In germline, CDR1 is LNHNV, CDR2 YYDKDF (reference sequence). V was clipped by 5 bases and J by 7 bases, with 23 bases between them. The CDR3 is made up of 16 amino acids. Here the CDR3 reads CATSRLPAQGFAGYTF. CDR3 coding DNA: TGTGCCACCAGCCGACTCCCAGCTCAGGGTTTTGCTGGCTACACCTTC.

The chain employs TRBV3-1 (or the pseudogene TRBV3-2) and TRBJ2-1; 16 bases are shared with TRBD2. With V trimmed by 1 base and J by 0 bases, 6 bases remained unmatched. CDR3 length: 20 amino acids. Germline V gene sequence: CDR1 LGHDT, CDR2 YNNKEL (reference sequence). The CDR3 DNA reads as TGTGCCAGCAGCCAAGGTTTGGGACTAGCGGGAGGGGGCTCCTACAATGAGCAGTTCTTC. This sequence encodes CASSQGLGLAGGGSYNEQFF.

This chain joins TRBV7-3 and TRBJ1-2; 8 nucleotides agree with TRBD1. The CDR3 contains 17 residues. CDR1 and CDR2 (germline): SGHTA, FQGTGA. After removal of 4 bases from V and 8 bases from J, the junction contained 18 bases not matched to a gene. The CDR3 spells CASSSFTEEWTGQGYTF. DNA for the CDR3: TGTGCCAGCAGCTCCTTTACGGAGGAATGGACAGGGCAAGGCTACACCTTC.

This clone was recorded a few times. The chain is built from TRBV20-1 and TRBJ2-7; D is unclear. V lost 4 bases and J lost 6, with 10 bases in between. Per the germline V gene, CDR1 is DFQATT and CDR2 is SNEGSKA (reference sequence). There are 11 residues in the CDR3. CDR3 sequence reads: CSANGPGEQYF. The CDR3 region has the DNA TGCAGTGCTAACGGACCAGGCGAGCAGTACTTC.

V and J are TRBV7-9 and TRBJ2-5; D possibly uses TRBD1 or TRBD2 (5 bases each). Germline V gene data show CDR1 as SEHNR and CDR2 as FQNEAQ (reference sequence). This CDR3 comprises 14 residues. V gave up 5 bases and J gave up 4 bases, with 14 bases separating them. As DNA, the CDR3 is TGTGCCAGCAGCGCAGGGACGTACATAGAGACCCAGTACTTC. It is translated as CASSAGTYIETQYF.

The J gene is TRBJ2-7, the V gene TRBV7-9, with D unclear. CDR3 length: 13 amino acids. Germline V gene lookup returns CDR1 SEHNR and CDR2 FQNEAQ (reference sequence). Trimming stripped 5 bases from V and 5 bases from J, with 13 bases between. The CDR3 sequence: CASSPRLSDEQYF. CDR3 nucleotide sequence: TGTGCCAGCAGCCCCCGTCTCTCGGACGAGCAGTACTTC.